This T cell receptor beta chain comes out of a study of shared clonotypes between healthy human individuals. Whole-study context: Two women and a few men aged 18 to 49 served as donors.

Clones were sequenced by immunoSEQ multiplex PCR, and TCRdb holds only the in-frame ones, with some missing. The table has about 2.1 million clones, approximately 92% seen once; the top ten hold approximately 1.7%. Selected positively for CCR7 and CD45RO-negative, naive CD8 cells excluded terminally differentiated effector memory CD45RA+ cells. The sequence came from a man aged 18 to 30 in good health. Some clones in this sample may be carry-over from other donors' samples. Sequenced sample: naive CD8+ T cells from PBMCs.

CDR3: CASSQGSRGFSEQYF. The CDR3 DNA is TGCGCCAGCAGCCAAGGGTCTCGGGGATTCTCCGAGCAGTACTTC. The chain combines TRBV4-3 with TRBJ2-7; D perhaps matches TRBD2 (5 bases). The germline gives CDR1 LGHNA, CDR2 YSLEER. V was clipped by 1 base and J by 6 bases, with 16 bases between them. The CDR3 extends over 15 amino acids.